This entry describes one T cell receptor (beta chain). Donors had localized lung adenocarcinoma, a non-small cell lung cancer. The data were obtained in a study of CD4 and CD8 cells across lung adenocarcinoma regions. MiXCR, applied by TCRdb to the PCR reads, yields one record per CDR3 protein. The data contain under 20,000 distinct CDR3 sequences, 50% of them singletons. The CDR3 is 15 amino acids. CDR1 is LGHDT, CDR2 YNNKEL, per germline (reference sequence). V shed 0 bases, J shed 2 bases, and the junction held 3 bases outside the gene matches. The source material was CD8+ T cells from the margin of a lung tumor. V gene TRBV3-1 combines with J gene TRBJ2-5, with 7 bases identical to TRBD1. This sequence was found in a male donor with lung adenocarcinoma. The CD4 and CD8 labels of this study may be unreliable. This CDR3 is CASSQEGQLQETQYF. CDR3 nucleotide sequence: TGTGCCAGCAGCCAAGAGGGACAGCTACAAGAGACCCAGTACTTC.